This T cell receptor beta chain was obtained from a study of CD8+CD57+ T cells in acquired aplastic anemia. Study information: Quantities of DNA derived from sorted CD4+ and CD8+ cells averaged 3.2 ug. Whole-study results and caveats: Almost 30 CD8+ CDR3 sequences occurred in both the patients and the controls. Patients and controls were not found to differ significantly in CD8+ Simpson's diversity.

V gave up 0 bases and J gave up 5 bases, with 15 bases separating them. The CDR3 is made up of 16 amino acids. TCR beta VDJ combinations and CDR3 sequences were profiled from genomic DNA. TCRdb passed the reads through MiXCR, listing each CDR3 protein once. This sample carries 150,000 to 200,000 distinct CDR3 sequences, 64% of them seen once, and the ten largest clones take around 42%. This clonotype was picked up a small number of times. What it recognizes is unknown. The chain combines TRBV5-7 with TRBJ1-5; D gene unclear. TRBV5-7 is labeled an ORF, and its function is uncertain. This TCR derives from a human donor with severe aplastic anemia or a healthy control (not recorded which). The sample comprised sorted CD4+, CD8+, or CD8+CD57+ T cells (not recorded which) from PBMCs. As DNA, the CDR3 is TGTGCCAGCAGCTTGGGGTTCAGGCTTTCGGATCAGCCCCAGCATTTT. The encoded protein is CASSLGFRLSDQPQHF.